A selection of T cell receptor beta chains follows, all from one sample in a study of regulatory T cells in long-lasting Graves disease. One entry per CDR3 protein results from TCRdb running MiXCR on the multiplex PCR reads. The sample contains under 500,000 distinct CDR3 sequences, about a fifth of which appear only once. Here the sequenced sample was peripheral blood mononuclear cells (PBMCs), taken when the disease was refractory, from a patient treated with antithyroid drugs. These receptors were taken from a female donor with Graves disease. Both conserved end residues are part of each CDR3. D genes are given only for firm matches. Clone size is not always given. Where it is, it says once, few, many or a class for expanded clones.

v_gene	abundance	d_gene	j_gene	CDR3aa	CDR3nt
TRBV11-2	.	TRBD2	TRBJ2-1	CASSLDVRLANNEQFF	TGTGCCAGCAGCTTAGATGTGAGACTAGCCAACAATGAGCAGTTCTTC
TRBV2	many	.	TRBJ1-6	CASSEARRMNSPLHF	TGTGCCAGCAGTGAAGCGCGCAGGATGAATTCACCCCTCCACTTT
TRBV27	.	.	TRBJ2-1	CASSLSSYSEQFF	TGTGCCAGCAGTTTGAGCTCCTACAGTGAGCAGTTCTTC
TRBV2	many	.	TRBJ2-5	CASSEFTAQETQYF	TGTGCCAGCAGTGAGTTCACAGCCCAAGAGACCCAGTACTTC
TRBV5-1	.	.	TRBJ1-6	CASSWSNDNSPLHF	TGCGCCAGCTCCTGGTCCAACGATAATTCACCCCTCCACTTT
TRBV28	many	TRBD1	TRBJ2-7	CASSSSILNRGGYEQYF	TGTGCCAGCAGTTCCTCCATACTTAACAGGGGCGGCTACGAGCAGTACTTC
TRBV7-2	many	.	TRBJ1-3	CASSLEGSSGNTIYF	TGTGCCAGCAGCTTAGAGGGCAGCTCTGGAAACACCATATATTTT
TRBV30	few	TRBD1	TRBJ2-5	CAWNPTGSGETQYF	TGTGCCTGGAACCCGACAGGGAGTGGAGAGACCCAGTACTTC
TRBV30	.	.	TRBJ1-2	CAWADSAYGYTF	TGTGCCTGGGCTGACAGTGCCTATGGCTACACCTTC
TRBV5-1	many	.	TRBJ1-2	CASSFLDGTYGYTF	TGCGCCAGCAGCTTTCTGGACGGAACCTATGGCTACACCTTC
TRBV11-2	many	.	TRBJ2-5	CASSLFQQETQYF	TGTGCCAGCAGCTTATTCCAGCAAGAGACCCAGTACTTC
TRBV6-2/TRBV6-3	many	TRBD2	TRBJ2-5	CASSRGLAGEFQETQYF	TGTGCCAGCAGTCGCGGACTAGCGGGGGAATTCCAAGAGACCCAGTACTTC
TRBV28	many	.	TRBJ1-5	CASSQGWKQPQHF	TGTGCCAGCAGCCAGGGGTGGAAACAGCCCCAGCATTTT
TRBV12-3/TRBV12-4	many	TRBD1	TRBJ1-2	CASSRTGTGSGYTF	TGTGCCAGCAGCCGGACCGGGACAGGGAGTGGCTACACCTTC
TRBV7-9	.	TRBD1	TRBJ1-2	CASSLASGTGYGYTF	TGTGCCAGCAGCTTAGCCTCCGGGACAGGGTATGGCTACACCTTC
TRBV10-3	many	.	TRBJ1-5	CAISDPGNQPQHF	TGTGCCATCAGTGATCCGGGCAATCAGCCCCAGCATTTT
TRBV20-1	few	.	TRBJ1-4	CSARAQGRAGEKLFF	TGCAGTGCTAGAGCGCAGGGGAGGGCGGGTGAAAAACTGTTTTTT
TRBV7-9	.	.	TRBJ2-5	CASSDGQNQETQYF	TGTGCCAGCAGCGACGGACAAAACCAAGAGACCCAGTACTTC
TRBV27	many	.	TRBJ1-1	CASSFQGGYTEAFF	TGTGCCAGCAGTTTTCAGGGAGGGTACACTGAAGCTTTCTTT